One sample yielded the 19 T cell receptor beta chains listed below, sequenced in a study of Ad26.COV2.S vaccination and SARS-CoV-2 variants. As to treatment: 15 to 20 received Ad26.COV2.S at low or high dose, single or two shots; several received placebo; per-sample allocation not given. At day 63 after the first vaccine or placebo injection, samples were drawn. Method: immunoSEQ multiplex PCR; TCRdb's copy keeps in-frame clones and lacks some. In the table there are some 420,000 clones, 88% of which are singletons. The sample here was peripheral blood, taken in a trial of Ad26.COV2.S vaccine versus placebo. Receptor source: a person between 18 and 65 years old who received the Ad26.COV2.S COVID-19 vaccine or a placebo.

The chain couples TRBV19 to TRBJ2-2; D gene uncertain. CDR1 is LNHDA and CDR2 is SQIVND in the germline V gene (reference sequence). The V and J ends lost 6 bases and 1 base respectively, with 3 bases between them. The CDR3 totals 12 residues. This CDR3 is CASSRNTGELFF. CDR3 sequence (DNA): TGTGCCAGTAGCAGGAACACCGGGGAGCTGTTTTTT. The complete variable domain, with remaining parts taken from reference TRBV19 and TRBJ2-2, reads DGGITQSPKYLFRKEGQNVTLSCEQNLNHDAMYWYRQDPGQGLRLIYYSQIVNDFQKGDIAEGYSVSREKKESFPLTVTSAQKNPTAFYLCASSRNTGELFFGEGSRLTVL.

The chain joins TRBV5-6 to TRBJ2-7; a weak D match, TRBD2 (5 bases). Trimming stripped 1 base from V and 4 bases from J, with 12 bases between. Germline V lookup: CDR1 SGHDT, CDR2 YYEEEE. This CDR3 has 14 residues. CDR3 nucleotides: TGTGCCAGCAGCTTGTACGGGGTTCAATACGAGCAGTACTTC. Translation: CASSLYGVQYEQYF.

The V and J genes are TRBV4-2 and TRBJ1-5; 8 nucleotides match TRBD1. Germline V gives CDR1 LGHNA, CDR2 YNFKEQ. With 0 bases clipped from V and 4 bases from J, the junction kept 5 bases outside the gene matches. This CDR3 region has 16 residues. CDR3 sequence reads: CASSQDIGTGNQPQHF. For the CDR3, the DNA is TGTGCCAGCAGCCAAGATATCGGGACAGGTAATCAGCCCCAGCATTTT.

This chain uses TRBV10-3 with TRBJ2-5; TRBD2 might be the D (6 bases). This CDR3 contains 16 residues. Germline CDR1 is ENHRY and CDR2 is SYGVKD. Between the trimmed V and J ends, which lost 0 bases and 2 bases, there was a span of 13 bases. The CDR3 nucleotides are TGTGCCATCAGTGAGTCGGTGGGGGGAATACAAGAGACCCAGTACTTC. It yields the protein CAISESVGGIQETQYF.

The rearrangement uses TRBV6-2 or TRBV6-3 and TRBJ1-2; D remains ambiguous. This CDR3 is 13 amino acids long. V lost 2 bases and J 8 bases, leaving 12 bases between the germline ends. The germline V gene encodes CDR1 MNHEY and CDR2 SVGEGT. The CDR3: CASSYAGINGYTF. The CDR3 DNA reads as TGTGCCAGCAGTTACGCCGGGATAAACGGCTACACCTTC.

The chain uses TRBV21-1 and TRBJ2-3; TRBD2, the table's D call, was not compared with the DNA. TRBV21-1 is tagged as a pseudogene. The CDR3 sequence is 18 residues long. The chain's CDR3 is CASSPPSVHGRGTDTQYF. The CDR3 region has the DNA TGTGCCAGCAGCCCTCCTTCGGTTCATGGTCGGGGCACAGATACGCAGTATTTT.

This chain joins TRBV6-1 and TRBJ1-2, with D possibly matching TRBD1 (5 bases). The length of the CDR3 is 19 residues. V was trimmed by 4 bases and J by 5 bases, leaving 29 bases between them. Germline CDR1 reads MNHNS; CDR2 reads SASEGT. CDR3 sequence: CASSGVGLDGKIGWYGYTF. The CDR3 nucleotides read TGTGCCAGCAGTGGGGTGGGGCTTGATGGTAAAATCGGATGGTATGGCTACACCTTC.

The chain couples TRBV27 to TRBJ2-2, with D possibly TRBD2 on 6 matching bases. CDR3 size: 13 residues. Trimming stripped 3 bases from V and 6 bases from J, with 8 bases between. CDR1 and CDR2 (germline): MNHEY, SMNVEV (reference sequence). The CDR3 DNA reads as TGTGCCAGCAGTTTCGGCGGGGCCGGGGAGCTGTTTTTT. Translated, it gives CASSFGGAGELFF.

A remark on this clone: At the DNA level, this CDR3 is encoded by other sequences in the same sample as well. CDR3 amino acids: CASSPQGIGSDTQYF. CDR3 sequence (DNA): TGTGCCAGCAGCCCACAGGGCATCGGATCGGATACGCAGTATTTT. The chain links TRBV6-2 or TRBV6-3 to TRBJ2-3; TRBD1 might be the D (6 bases). This CDR3 contains 15 residues. Deletions cut 6 bases from V and 6 bases from J, with 19 bases between. Germline loops: CDR1 MNHEY, CDR2 SVGEGT.

The chain uses TRBV11-2 and TRBJ2-1, with 7 nucleotides matching TRBD1. The CDR3 length is 15 residues. J was trimmed by 4 bases and V by 3 bases; bases with no gene match: 6. Germline loops: CDR1 SGHAT, CDR2 FQNNGV. The CDR3 DNA follows: TGTGCCAGCAGCTTTGAGGGGGCTGATTACAATGAGCAGTTCTTC. Amino acid sequence: CASSFEGADYNEQFF.

V usage is TRBV20-1 and J usage is TRBJ1-2; D might be TRBD1 (5 bases). The CDR3 totals 11 residues. Between the trimmed V and J ends, which lost 5 bases and 9 bases, there was a span of 13 bases. CDR1 DFQATT and CDR2 SNEGSKA come from the germline V gene (reference sequence). CDR3 in amino acids: CSAPVEGRYTF. CDR3 coding DNA: TGCAGTGCTCCCGTGGAGGGACGCTACACCTTC.

The rearrangement links TRBV6-5 to TRBJ1-6; tentatively, D is TRBD1 (5 bases). CDR3 length equals 16 residues. CDR1 is MNHEY and CDR2 is SVGAGI in the germline V gene. The V and J ends lost 0 bases and 2 bases respectively, with 8 bases between them. In DNA form, the CDR3 reads TGTGCCAGCAGTTACTCCCAGGGCCCCTATAATTCACCCCTCCACTTT. Its protein product is CASSYSQGPYNSPLHF.

This clone has only one observation. The rearrangement uses TRBV7-9 and TRBJ2-7; TRBD2 aligns across 11 bases. Per germline, CDR1 SEHNR and CDR2 FQNEAQ (reference sequence). This CDR3 comprises 18 residues. The V segment lost 6 bases and the J segment 2 bases; nucleotides outside the gene matches: 15. In nucleotides, the CDR3 is TGTGCCAGCAGTCCCGCGAATCCCGGGACTAGCGGTACCTACGAGCAGTACTTC. Its protein is CASSPANPGTSGTYEQYF.

The V and J genes are TRBV24-1 and TRBJ1-2, with D possibly matching TRBD1 (5 bases). Trimming left V 4 bases short and J 4 bases short, with 12 bases between. Germline-derived CDR1 and CDR2 are KGHDR and SFDVKD. The CDR3 spans 14 residues. CDR3 region: CATSDHQGPYGYTF. In DNA form, the CDR3 reads TGTGCCACCAGTGACCATCAGGGTCCCTATGGCTACACCTTC.

CDR3 amino acids: CASSFGMGGNQPQHF. Written as DNA, the CDR3 is TGTGCCAGCAGCTTTGGAATGGGAGGCAATCAGCCCCAGCATTTT. The genes are TRBV7-2 and TRBJ1-5; D not resolved. Per the germline V gene, CDR1 is SGHTA and CDR2 is FQGNSA. The CDR3 totals 15 residues. Trimming took off 3 bases at V and 2 bases at J, with 11 bases between the two ends.

The chain is built from TRBV23-1 and TRBJ1-4; 9 nucleotides agree with TRBD1. TRBV23-1 is an open reading frame whose function is uncertain. The CDR3 is 18 residues long. Trimming at V came to 4 bases and at J to 3 bases, leaving 12 bases not matched to a gene. CDR3: CASSRTGQGNLANEKLFF. The DNA for the CDR3 is TGCGCCAGCAGTCGAACGGGACAGGGAAACTTAGCTAATGAAAAACTGTTTTTT.

This clone was observed a few times. The chain couples TRBV6-6 to TRBJ2-2; D is perhaps TRBD1 (5 bases). The V gene's germline CDR1 is MNHNY and CDR2 SVGAGI (reference sequence). The CDR3 loop spans 15 amino acids. V lost 2 bases and J 4 bases, leaving 11 bases between the germline ends. The CDR3 region has the DNA TGTGCCAGCAGTTACCGTCAGGGATCCACCGGGGAGCTGTTTTTT. This codes for CASSYRQGSTGELFF.

The V gene is TRBV29-1, the J gene TRBJ1-1, with D uncertain. V shed 7 bases and J shed 5 bases, with 17 bases lying between them. The CDR3 covers 13 residues. Germline assignment: CDR1 SQVTM and CDR2 ANQGSEA. In nucleotides, the CDR3 is TGCAGCGACTCTGGGGTTAGACGGACTGAAGCTTTCTTT. Amino acids: CSDSGVRRTEAFF.

The chain employs TRBV19 and TRBJ1-4; TRBD1 matches at 7 bases. V lost 5 bases to trimming and J lost 4 bases; unmatched junction nucleotides: 7. The germline V gene encodes CDR1 LNHDA and CDR2 SQIVND (reference sequence). CDR3 length equals 15 residues. The CDR3 DNA reads TGTGCCAGTAGTGTGAGGGGGCAAGGTAATGAAAAACTGTTTTTT. It yields the protein CASSVRGQGNEKLFF.